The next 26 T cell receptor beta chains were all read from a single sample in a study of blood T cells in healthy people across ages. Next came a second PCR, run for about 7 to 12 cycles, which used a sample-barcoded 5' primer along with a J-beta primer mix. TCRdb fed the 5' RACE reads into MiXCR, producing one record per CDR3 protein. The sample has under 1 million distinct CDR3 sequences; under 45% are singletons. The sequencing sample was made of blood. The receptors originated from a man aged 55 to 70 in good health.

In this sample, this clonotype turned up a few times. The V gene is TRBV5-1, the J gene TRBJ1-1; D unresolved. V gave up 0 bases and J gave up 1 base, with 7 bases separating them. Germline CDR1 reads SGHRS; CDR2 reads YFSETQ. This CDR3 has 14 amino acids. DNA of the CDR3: TGCGCCAGCAGCTTGGCTCGGACGAACACTGAAGCTTTCTTT. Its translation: CASSLARTNTEAFF.

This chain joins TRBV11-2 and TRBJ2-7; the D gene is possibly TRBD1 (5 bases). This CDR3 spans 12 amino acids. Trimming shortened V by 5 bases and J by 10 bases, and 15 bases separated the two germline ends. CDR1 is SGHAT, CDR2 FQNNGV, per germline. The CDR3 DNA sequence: TGTGCCAGCAGCCGATCCAGGGTAGAACAGTACTTC. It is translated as CASSRSRVEQYF. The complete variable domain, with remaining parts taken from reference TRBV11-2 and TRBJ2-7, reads EAGVAQSPRYKIIEKRQSVAFWCNPISGHATLYWYQQILGQGPKLLIQFQNNGVVDDSQLPKDRFSAERLKGVDSTLKIQPAKLEDSAVYLCASSRSRVEQYFGPGTRLTVT.

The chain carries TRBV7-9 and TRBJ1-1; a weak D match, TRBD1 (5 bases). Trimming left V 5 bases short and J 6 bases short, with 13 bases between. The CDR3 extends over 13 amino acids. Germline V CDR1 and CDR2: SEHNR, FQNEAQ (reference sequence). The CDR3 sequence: CASSRGASAEAFF. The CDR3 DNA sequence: TGTGCCAGCAGCCGAGGGGCTAGCGCTGAAGCTTTCTTT.

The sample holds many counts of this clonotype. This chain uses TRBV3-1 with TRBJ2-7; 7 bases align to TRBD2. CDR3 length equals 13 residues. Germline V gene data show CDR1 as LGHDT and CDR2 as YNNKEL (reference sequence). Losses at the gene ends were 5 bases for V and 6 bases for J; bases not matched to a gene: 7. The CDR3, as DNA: TGTGCCAGCAGCGTCCGGACTAGTCCCGAGCAGTACTTC. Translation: CASSVRTSPEQYF.

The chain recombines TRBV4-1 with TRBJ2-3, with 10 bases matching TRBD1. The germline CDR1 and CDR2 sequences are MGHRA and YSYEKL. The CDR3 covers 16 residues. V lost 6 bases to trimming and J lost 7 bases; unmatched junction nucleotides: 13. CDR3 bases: TGCGCCAGCAGGCAAATCACCGGACAGGGGGGAAATACGCAGTATTTT. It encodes CASRQITGQGGNTQYF.

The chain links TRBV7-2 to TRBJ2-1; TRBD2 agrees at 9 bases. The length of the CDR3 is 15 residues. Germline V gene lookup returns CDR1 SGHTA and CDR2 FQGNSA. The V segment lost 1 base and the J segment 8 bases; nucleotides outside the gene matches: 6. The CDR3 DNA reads TGTGCCAGCAGCTTAGGGGGACTAGCCAGGCATGAGCAGTTCTTC. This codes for CASSLGGLARHEQFF. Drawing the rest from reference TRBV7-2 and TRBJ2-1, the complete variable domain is GAGVSQSPSNKVTEKGKDVELRCDPISGHTALYWYRQSLGQGLEFLIYFQGNSAPDKSGLPSDRFSAERTGGSVSTLTIQRTQQEDSAVYLCASSLGGLARHEQFFGPGTRLTVL.

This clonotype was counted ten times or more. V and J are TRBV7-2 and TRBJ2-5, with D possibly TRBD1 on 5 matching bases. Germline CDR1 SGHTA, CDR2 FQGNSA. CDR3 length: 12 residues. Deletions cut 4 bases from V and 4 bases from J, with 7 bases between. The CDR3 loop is CASSSTGETQYF. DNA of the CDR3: TGTGCCAGCAGCTCTACAGGAGAGACCCAGTACTTC.

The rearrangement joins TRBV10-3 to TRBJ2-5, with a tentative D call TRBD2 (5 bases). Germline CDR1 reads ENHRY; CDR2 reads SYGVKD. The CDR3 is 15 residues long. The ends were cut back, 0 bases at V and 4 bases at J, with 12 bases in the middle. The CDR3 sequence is CAISESTKAAETQYF. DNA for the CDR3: TGTGCCATCAGTGAGTCGACTAAGGCAGCAGAGACCCAGTACTTC.

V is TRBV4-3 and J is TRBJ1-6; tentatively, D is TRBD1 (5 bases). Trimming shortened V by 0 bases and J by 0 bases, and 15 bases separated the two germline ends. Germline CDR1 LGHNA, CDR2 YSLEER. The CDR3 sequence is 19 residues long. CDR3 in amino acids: CASSQEPWDPSSYNSPLHF. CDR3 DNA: TGCGCCAGCAGCCAAGAACCTTGGGACCCGAGCTCCTATAATTCACCCCTCCACTTT.

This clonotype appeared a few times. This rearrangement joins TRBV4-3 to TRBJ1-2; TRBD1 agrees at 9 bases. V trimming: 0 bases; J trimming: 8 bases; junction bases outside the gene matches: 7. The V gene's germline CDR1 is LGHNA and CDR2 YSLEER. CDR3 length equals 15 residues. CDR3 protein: CASSQDLRDRDGYTF. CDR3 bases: TGCGCCAGCAGCCAAGATCTTCGGGACAGGGACGGCTACACCTTC.

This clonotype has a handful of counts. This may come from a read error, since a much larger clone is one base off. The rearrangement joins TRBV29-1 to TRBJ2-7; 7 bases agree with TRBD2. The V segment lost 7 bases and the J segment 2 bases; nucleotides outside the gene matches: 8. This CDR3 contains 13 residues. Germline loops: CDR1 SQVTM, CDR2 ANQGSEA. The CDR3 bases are TGCAGCGGCCGAGTGGGGGGGGCCTACGAGCAGTACTTC. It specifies CSGRVGGAYEQYF.

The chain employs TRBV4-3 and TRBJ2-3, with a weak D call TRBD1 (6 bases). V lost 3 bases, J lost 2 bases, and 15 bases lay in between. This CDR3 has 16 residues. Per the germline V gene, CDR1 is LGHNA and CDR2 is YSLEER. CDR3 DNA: TGCGCCAGCAGCCAGGGGGACATCACCTCCACAGATACGCAGTATTTT. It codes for CASSQGDITSTDTQYF.

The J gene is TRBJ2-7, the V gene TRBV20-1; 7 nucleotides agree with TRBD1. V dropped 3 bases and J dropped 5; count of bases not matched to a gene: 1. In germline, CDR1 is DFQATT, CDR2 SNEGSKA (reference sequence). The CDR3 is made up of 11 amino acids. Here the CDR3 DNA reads TGCAGTGCTAGGACAGGGAACGAGCAGTACTTC. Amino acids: CSARTGNEQYF.

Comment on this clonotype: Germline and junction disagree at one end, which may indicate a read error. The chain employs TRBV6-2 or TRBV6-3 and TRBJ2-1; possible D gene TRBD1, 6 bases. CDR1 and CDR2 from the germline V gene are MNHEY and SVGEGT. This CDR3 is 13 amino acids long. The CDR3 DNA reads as TGTGCCAGCCGCCTCTTATGGGACAATGGGCAGTTCTTC. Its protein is CASRLLWDNGQFF.

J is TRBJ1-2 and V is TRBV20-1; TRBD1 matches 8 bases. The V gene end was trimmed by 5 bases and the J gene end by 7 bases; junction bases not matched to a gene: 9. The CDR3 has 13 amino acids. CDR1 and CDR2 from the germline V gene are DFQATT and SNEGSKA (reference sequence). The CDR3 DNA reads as TGCAGTGCTTTACTAACAGGGGGTGGTGGCTACACCTTC. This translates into CSALLTGGGGYTF.

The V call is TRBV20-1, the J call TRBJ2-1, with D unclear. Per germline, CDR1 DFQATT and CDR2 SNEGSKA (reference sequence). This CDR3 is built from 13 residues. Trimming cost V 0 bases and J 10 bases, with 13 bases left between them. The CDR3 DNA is TGCAGTGCTAGAGATCCGGCCAGCCTCGAGCAGTTCTTC. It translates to CSARDPASLEQFF.

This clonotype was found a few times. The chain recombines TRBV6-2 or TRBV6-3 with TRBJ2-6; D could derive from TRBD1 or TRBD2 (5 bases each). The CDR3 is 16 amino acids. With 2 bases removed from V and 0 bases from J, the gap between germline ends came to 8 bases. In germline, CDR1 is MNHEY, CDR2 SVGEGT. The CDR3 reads CASSYGTASGANVLTF. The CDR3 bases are TGTGCCAGCAGTTACGGGACCGCCTCTGGGGCCAACGTCCTGACTTTC.

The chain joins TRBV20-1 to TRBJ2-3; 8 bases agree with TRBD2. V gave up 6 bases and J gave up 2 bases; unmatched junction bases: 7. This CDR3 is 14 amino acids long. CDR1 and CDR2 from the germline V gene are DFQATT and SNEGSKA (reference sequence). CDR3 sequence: CSAISGAHTDTQYF. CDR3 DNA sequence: TGCAGTGCCATTAGCGGGGCTCACACAGATACGCAGTATTTT.

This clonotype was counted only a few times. CDR3 protein: CASSWGTVEETQYF. CDR3 sequence (DNA): TGTGCCAGCAGCTGGGGGACAGTGGAAGAGACCCAGTACTTC. This chain connects TRBV5-4 to TRBJ2-7; 7 bases are a match to TRBD1. The end of the DNA is better explained by TRBJ2-5, so the J call may be wrong. Germline CDR1 and CDR2: SGHNT and YYREEE (reference sequence). The CDR3 extends over 14 amino acids.

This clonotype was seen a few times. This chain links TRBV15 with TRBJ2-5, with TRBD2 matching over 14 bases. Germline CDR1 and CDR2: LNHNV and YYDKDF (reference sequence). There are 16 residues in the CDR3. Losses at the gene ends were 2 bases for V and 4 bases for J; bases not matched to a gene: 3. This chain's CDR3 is CATSRLGLAGGETQYF. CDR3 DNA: TGTGCCACCAGCAGACTCGGACTAGCGGGGGGAGAGACCCAGTACTTC.

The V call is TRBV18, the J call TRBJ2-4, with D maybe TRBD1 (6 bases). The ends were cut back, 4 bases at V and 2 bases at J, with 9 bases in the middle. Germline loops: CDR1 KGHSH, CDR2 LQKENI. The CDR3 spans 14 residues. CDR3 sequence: CASSQGETKNIQYF. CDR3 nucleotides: TGTGCCAGCTCACAGGGGGAGACCAAAAACATTCAGTACTTC.

Written as DNA, the CDR3 is TGTGCCAGCACCGGGGGGGGGCTCAACTCCTACAATGAGCAGTTCTTC. It translates to CASTGGGLNSYNEQFF. The rearrangement links TRBV3-1 to TRBJ2-1; 8 bases align to TRBD2. CDR1 is LGHDT and CDR2 is YNNKEL in the germline V gene (reference sequence). Germline trimming cut 7 bases from V and 0 bases from J; bases unmatched to any gene: 8. This CDR3 is 16 amino acids long.

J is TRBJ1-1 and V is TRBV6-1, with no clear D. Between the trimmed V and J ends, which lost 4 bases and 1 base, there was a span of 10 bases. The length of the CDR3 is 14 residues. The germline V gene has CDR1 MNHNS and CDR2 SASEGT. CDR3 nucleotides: TGTGCCAGCAGTGGCCCCCTGTGGAACACTGAAGCTTTCTTT. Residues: CASSGPLWNTEAFF.

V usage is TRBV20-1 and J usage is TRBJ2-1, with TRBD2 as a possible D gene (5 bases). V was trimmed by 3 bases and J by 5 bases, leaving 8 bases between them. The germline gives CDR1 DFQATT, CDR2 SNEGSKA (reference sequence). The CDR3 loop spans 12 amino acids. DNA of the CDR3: TGCAGTGCTAGCTGGACTCACAATGAGCAGTTCTTC. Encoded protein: CSASWTHNEQFF.

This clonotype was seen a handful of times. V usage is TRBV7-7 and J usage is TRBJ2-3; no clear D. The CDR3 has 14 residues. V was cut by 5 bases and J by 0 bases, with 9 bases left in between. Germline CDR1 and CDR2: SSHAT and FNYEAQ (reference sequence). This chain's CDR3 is CASSRSLSTDTQYF. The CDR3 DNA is TGTGCCAGCAGCCGGTCCCTAAGCACAGATACGCAGTATTTT.

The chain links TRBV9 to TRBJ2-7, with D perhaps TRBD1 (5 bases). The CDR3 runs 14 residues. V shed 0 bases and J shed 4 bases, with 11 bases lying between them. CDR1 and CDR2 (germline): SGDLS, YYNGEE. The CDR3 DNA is TGTGCCAGCAGCGTAGGAGAACAGGAGTACGAGCAGTACTTC. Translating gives CASSVGEQEYEQYF.